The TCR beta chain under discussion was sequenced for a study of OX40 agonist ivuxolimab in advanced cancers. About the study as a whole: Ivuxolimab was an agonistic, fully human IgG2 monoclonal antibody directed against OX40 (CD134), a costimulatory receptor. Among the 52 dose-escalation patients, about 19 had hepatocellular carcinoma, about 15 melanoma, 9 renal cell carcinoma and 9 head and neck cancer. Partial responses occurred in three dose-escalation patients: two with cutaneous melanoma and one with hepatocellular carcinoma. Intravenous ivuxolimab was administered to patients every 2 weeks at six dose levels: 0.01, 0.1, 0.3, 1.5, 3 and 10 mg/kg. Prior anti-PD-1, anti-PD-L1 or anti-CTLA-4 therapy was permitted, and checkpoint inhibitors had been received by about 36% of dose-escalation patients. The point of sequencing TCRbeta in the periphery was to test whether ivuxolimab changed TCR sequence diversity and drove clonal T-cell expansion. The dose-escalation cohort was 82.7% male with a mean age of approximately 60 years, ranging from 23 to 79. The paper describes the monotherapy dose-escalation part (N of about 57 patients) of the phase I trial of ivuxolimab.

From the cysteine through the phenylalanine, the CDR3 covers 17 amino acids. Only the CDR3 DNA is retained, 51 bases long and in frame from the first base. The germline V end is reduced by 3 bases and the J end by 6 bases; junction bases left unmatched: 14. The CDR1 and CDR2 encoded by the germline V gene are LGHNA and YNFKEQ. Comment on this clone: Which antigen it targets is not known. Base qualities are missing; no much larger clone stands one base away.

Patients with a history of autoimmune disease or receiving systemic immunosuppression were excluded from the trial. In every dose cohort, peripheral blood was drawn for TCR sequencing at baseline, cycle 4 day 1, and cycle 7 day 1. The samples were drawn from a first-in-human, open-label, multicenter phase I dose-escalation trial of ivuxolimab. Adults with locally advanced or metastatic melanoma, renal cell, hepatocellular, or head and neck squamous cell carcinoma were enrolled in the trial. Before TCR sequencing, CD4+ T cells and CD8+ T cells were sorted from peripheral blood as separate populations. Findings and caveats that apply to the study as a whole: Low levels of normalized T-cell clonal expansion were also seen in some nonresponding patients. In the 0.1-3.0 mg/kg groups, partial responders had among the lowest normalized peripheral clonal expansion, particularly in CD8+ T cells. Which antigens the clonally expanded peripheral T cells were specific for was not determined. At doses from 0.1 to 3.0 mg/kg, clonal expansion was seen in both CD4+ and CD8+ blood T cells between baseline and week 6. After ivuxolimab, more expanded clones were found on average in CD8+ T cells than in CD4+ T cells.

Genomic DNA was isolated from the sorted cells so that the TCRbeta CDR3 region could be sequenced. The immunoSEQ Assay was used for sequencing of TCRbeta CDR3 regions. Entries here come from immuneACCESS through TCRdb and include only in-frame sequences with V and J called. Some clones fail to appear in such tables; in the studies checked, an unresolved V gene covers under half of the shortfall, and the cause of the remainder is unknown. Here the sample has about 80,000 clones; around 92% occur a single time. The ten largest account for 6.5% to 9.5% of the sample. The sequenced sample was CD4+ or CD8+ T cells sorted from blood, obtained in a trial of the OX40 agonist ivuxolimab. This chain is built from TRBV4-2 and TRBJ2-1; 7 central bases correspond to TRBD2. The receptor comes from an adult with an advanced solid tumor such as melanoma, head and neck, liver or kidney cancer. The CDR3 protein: CASSHLKAGDGINEQFF. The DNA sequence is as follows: TGTGCCAGCAGCCACCTCAAGGCGGGAGACGGGATCAATGAGCAGTTCTTC.